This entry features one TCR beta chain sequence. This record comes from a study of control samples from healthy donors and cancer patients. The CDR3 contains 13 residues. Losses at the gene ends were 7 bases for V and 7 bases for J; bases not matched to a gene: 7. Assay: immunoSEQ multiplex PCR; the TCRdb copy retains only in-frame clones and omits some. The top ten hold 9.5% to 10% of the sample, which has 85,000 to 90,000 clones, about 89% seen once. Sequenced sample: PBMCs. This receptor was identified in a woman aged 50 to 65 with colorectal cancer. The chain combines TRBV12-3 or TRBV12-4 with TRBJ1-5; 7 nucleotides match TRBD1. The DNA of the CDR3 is TGTGCCAGCACCTCCCAGGGGGGACAGCCCCAGCATTTT. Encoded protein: CASTSQGGQPQHF.